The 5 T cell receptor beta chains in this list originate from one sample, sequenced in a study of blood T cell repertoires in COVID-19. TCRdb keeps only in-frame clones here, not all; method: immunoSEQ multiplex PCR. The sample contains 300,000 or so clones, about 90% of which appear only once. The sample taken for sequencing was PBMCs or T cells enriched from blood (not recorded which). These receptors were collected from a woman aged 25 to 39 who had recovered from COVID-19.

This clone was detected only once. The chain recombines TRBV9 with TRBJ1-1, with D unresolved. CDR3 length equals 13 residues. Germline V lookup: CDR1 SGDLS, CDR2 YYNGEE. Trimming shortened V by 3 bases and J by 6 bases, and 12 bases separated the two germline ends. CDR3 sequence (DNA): TGTGCCAGCAGCGCCCGGGGAGTTGCTGAAGCTTTCTTT. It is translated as CASSARGVAEAFF.

The CDR3 region is CASSLVPVSGANVLTF. In DNA, the CDR3 is TGTGCCAGCAGCTTGGTTCCCGTTTCTGGGGCCAACGTCCTGACTTTC. The chain carries TRBV5-5 and TRBJ2-6; D is ambiguous. Trimming pared 0 bases from V and 1 base from J, leaving 8 bases between. The CDR3 sequence is 16 residues long. Germline lookup yields CDR1 SGHKS and CDR2 YYEKEE (reference sequence). Looking up the rest from reference TRBV5-5 and TRBJ2-6 gives the full variable domain: DAGVTQSPTHLIKTRGQQVTLRCSPISGHKSVSWYQQVLGQGPQFIFQYYEKEERGRGNFPDRFSARQFPNYSSELNVNALLLGDSALYLCASSLVPVSGANVLTFGAGSRLTVL.

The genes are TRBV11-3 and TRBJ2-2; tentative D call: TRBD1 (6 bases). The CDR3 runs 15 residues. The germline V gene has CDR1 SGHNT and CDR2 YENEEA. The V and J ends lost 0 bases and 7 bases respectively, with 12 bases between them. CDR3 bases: TGTGCCAGCAGCTTAGACAGGGGTTTAAGCGGGGAGCTGTTTTTT. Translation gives CASSLDRGLSGELFF.

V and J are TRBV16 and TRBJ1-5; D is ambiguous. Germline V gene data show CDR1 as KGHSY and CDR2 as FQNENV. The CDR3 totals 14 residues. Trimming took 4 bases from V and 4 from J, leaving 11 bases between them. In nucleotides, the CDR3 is TGTGCCAGCAGCCGGGAGGGTCGGAATCAGCCCCAGCATTTT. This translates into CASSREGRNQPQHF.

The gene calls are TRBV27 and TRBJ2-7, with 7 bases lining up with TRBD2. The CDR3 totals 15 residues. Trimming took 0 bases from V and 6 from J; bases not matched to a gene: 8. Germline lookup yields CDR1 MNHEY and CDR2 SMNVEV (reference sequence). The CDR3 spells CASSLSPPGGTEQYF. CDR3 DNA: TGTGCCAGCAGTTTATCGCCCCCCGGGGGGACCGAGCAGTACTTC.